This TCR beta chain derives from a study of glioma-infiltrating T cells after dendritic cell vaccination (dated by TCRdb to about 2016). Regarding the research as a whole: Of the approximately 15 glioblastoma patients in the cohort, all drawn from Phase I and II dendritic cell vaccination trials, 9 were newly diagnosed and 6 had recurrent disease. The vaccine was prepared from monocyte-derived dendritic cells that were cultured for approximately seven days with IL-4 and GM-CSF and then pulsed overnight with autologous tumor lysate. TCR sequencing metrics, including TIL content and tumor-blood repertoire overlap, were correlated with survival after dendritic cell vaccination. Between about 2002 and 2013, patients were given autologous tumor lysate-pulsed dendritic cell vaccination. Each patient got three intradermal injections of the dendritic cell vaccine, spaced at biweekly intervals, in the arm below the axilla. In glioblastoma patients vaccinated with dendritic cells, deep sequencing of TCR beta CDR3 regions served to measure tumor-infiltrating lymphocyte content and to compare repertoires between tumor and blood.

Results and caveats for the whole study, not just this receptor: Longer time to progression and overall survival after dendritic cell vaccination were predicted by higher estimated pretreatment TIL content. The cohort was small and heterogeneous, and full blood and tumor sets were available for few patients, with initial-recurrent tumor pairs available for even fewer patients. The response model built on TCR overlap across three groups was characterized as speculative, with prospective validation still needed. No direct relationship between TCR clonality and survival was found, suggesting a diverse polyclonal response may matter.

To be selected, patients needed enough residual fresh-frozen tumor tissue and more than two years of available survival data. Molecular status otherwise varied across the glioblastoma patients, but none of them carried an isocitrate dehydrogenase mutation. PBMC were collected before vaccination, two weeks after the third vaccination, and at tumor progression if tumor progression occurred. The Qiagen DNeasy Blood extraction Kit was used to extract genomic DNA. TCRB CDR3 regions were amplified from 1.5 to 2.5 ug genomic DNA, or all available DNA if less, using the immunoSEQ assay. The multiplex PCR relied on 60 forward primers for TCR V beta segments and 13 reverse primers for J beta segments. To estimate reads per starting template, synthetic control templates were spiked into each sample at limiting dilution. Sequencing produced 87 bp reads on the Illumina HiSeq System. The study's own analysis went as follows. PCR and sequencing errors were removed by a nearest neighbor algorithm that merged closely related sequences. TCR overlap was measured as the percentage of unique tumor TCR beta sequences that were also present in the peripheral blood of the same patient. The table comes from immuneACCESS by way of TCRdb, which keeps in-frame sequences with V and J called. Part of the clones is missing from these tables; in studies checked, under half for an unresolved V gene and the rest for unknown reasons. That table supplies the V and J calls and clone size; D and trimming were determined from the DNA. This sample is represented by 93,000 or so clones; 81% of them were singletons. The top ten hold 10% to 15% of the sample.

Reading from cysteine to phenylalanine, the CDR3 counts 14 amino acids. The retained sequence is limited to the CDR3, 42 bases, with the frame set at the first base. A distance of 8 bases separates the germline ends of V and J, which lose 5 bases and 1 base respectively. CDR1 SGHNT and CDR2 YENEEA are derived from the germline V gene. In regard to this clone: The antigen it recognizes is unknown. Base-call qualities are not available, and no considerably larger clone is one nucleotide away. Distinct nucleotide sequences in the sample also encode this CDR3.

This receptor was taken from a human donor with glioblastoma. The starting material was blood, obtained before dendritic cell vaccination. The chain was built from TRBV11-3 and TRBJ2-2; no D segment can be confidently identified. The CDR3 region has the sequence CASSPPRNTGELFF. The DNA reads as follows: TGTGCCAGCAGCCCCCCCAGGAACACCGGGGAGCTGTTTTTT.